Reported below is one T cell receptor beta chain. The sample is drawn from a study of T cell changes during pregnancy in multiple sclerosis. Unmatched junction bases numbered 10, after V lost 4 bases and J lost 4 bases. This CDR3 region has 16 residues. Germline-derived CDR1 and CDR2 are MNHEY and SVGAGI. Clones were sequenced by immunoSEQ multiplex PCR, and TCRdb holds only the in-frame ones, with some missing. This table holds 50,000 or so clones, about 90% found once. The sequenced sample was CD4+ T cells from peripheral blood mononuclear cells, obtained after pregnancy. This receptor was obtained from a female donor in good health, enrolled as a control in a pregnancy study. V is TRBV6-5 and J is TRBJ1-1; TRBD1 aligns across 9 bases. The chain's CDR3 is CASSSPGQGGSTEAFF. In nucleotides, the CDR3 is TGTGCCAGCAGTTCACCGGGACAGGGAGGGAGCACTGAAGCTTTCTTT.